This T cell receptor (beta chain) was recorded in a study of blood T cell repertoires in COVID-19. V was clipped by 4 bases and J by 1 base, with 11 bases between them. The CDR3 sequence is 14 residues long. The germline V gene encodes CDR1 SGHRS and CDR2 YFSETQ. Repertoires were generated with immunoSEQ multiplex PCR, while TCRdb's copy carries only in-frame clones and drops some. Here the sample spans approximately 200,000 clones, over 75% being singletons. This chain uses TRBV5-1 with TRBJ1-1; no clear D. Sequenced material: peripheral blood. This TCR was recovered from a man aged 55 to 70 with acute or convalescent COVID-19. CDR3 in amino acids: CASSRLEGNTEAFF. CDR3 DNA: TGCGCCAGCAGCCGCCTTGAGGGGAACACTGAAGCTTTCTTT.